The clone carrying this T cell receptor (beta chain) has just a few counts. What it binds is unknown. Looked up from germline, CDR1 is SGDLS and CDR2 is YYNGEE. The CDR3 consists of 15 residues. V lost 5 bases to trimming and J lost 4 bases; unmatched junction nucleotides: 9. This specimen comes from a study of T cells in Graves' hyperthyroidism and ophthalmopathy. Points from the study as a whole: Most clonotypes expanded in the thyroid (above 0.001) were also present in blood. Ophthalmopathy onset followed model prediction by a median approximately six months.

Orbital computed tomography and thyroid ultrasound, together with serum TRAb and thyroxine and clinical symptoms, were used for diagnoses. It was RNA transcripts that yielded the amplified TCR beta CDR3 regions. RT-PCR in the first round (using the HTBI primer set) targeted the TCR CDR3. TCRdb re-analysed the multiplex PCR reads in MiXCR, keeping a single row per CDR3 protein. The sample includes about 370,000 distinct CDR3 sequences, roughly 15% of them seen just once. The sample consisted of blood. This clonotype was obtained from a woman aged 60-75 years with Graves' ophthalmopathy. The chain carries TRBV9 and TRBJ1-2; 9 bases fit TRBD1. The CDR3 DNA reads as TGTGCCAGCAGGCGGGAACAGGGGGCTGCCTATGGCTACACCTTC. Its protein product is CASRREQGAAYGYTF.